In this sample, the clone carrying this TCR beta chain is medium-sized. Antigen unknown. This sample is drawn from a study of PD-1 blockade in classical Hodgkin lymphoma. Whole-study findings and limits: While CD8+ TCR diversity did not rise significantly by C4D1, CD4+ TCR diversity did.

Generated by immunoSEQ multiplex PCR, the TCRdb table keeps only in-frame clones and is missing some. The sample lists around 20,000 clones, roughly 80% occurring once. Every patient was affected by relapse after autologous stem cell transplantation, while exposure to brentuximab vedotin was not uniform. The best responses consisted of complete response, partial response or progressive disease. This TCR derives from a human donor with classical Hodgkin lymphoma. Material: peripheral blood mononuclear cells (PBMCs), obtained before the second cycle of nivolumab.

The CDR3 loop is CASSPQTGYNSPLHF. DNA of the CDR3: TGTGCCAGCAGCCCCCAAACCGGCTATAATTCACCCCTCCACTTT. The chain couples TRBV27 to TRBJ1-6; D is uncertain. Germline V CDR1 and CDR2: MNHEY, SMNVEV (reference sequence). Trimming removed 6 bases at V and 3 bases at J, with 12 bases between. The CDR3 has 15 residues.